A selection of T cell receptor beta chains follows, all from one sample in a study of T cell changes during pregnancy in multiple sclerosis. The data were produced by immunoSEQ multiplex PCR, yet TCRdb's version contains in-frame clones alone and is incomplete. Altogether 40,000 to 50,000 clones are present, 80% to 95% being singletons, with the ten largest covering more than 3%. The specimen was CD8+ T cells from peripheral blood mononuclear cells, collected after pregnancy. These receptors were taken from a female donor with multiple sclerosis, enrolled in a pregnancy study. Both conserved end residues are part of each CDR3. D genes are given only for firm matches. Expanded clones are given a class, and other clones once, few, many or no size at all.

d_gene: TRBD2; j_gene: TRBJ2-1; v_gene: TRBV27; abundance: -; CDR3aa: CASSLNPGTSDYNEQFF; CDR3nt: TGTGCCAGCAGTTTAAACCCCGGGACTAGCGACTACAATGAGCAGTTCTTC
d_gene: -; j_gene: TRBJ1-4; v_gene: TRBV9; abundance: -; CDR3aa: CASSVAEGGEKLFF; CDR3nt: TGTGCCAGCAGCGTAGCTGAGGGTGGTGAAAAACTGTTTTTT
d_gene: -; j_gene: TRBJ1-5; v_gene: TRBV19; abundance: -; CDR3aa: CASSIRTVNQPQHF; CDR3nt: TGTGCCAGTAGTATAAGAACGGTCAATCAGCCCCAGCATTTT
d_gene: -; j_gene: TRBJ1-4; v_gene: TRBV10-1; abundance: -; CDR3aa: CASSEDRTNEKLFF; CDR3nt: TGCGCCAGCAGTGAGGACAGAACTAATGAAAAACTGTTTTTT
d_gene: -; j_gene: TRBJ2-7; v_gene: TRBV21-1; abundance: -; CDR3aa: CASSKALERGAYEQYF; CDR3nt: TGTGCCAGCAGCAAAGCGCTGGAGCGGGGGGCCTACGAGCAGTACTTC
d_gene: TRBD1; j_gene: TRBJ1-1; v_gene: TRBV18; abundance: -; CDR3aa: CASSSGTGVKRNTEAFF; CDR3nt: TGTGCCAGCTCGTCCGGGACAGGGGTTAAGAGGAACACTGAAGCTTTCTTT
d_gene: TRBD2; j_gene: TRBJ2-1; v_gene: TRBV19; abundance: once; CDR3aa: CASSTGLANEQFF; CDR3nt: TGTGCCAGTAGTACAGGACTAGCCAATGAGCAGTTCTTC
d_gene: TRBD1; j_gene: TRBJ1-5; v_gene: TRBV19; abundance: -; CDR3aa: CASSIPDRLSRWALQHF; CDR3nt: TGTGCCAGTAGTATCCCGGACAGGCTGAGTAGGTGGGCTCTCCAGCATTTT
d_gene: TRBD1; j_gene: TRBJ1-2; v_gene: TRBV2; abundance: -; CDR3aa: CASSSMEDRGREGYTF; CDR3nt: TGTGCCAGCAGTTCCATGGAGGACAGGGGGCGCGAAGGCTACACCTTC
d_gene: -; j_gene: TRBJ1-1; v_gene: TRBV6-1; abundance: -; CDR3aa: CASRKTENTEAFF; CDR3nt: TGTGCCAGCAGAAAAACAGAAAACACTGAAGCTTTCTTT
d_gene: TRBD1; j_gene: TRBJ2-7; v_gene: TRBV27; abundance: -; CDR3aa: CASSLWTGYEQYF; CDR3nt: TGTGCCAGCAGTTTATGGACAGGCTACGAGCAGTACTTC
d_gene: TRBD2; j_gene: TRBJ2-5; v_gene: TRBV13; abundance: once; CDR3aa: CASSPPGSGGNQETQYF; CDR3nt: TGTGCCAGCAGCCCCCCCGGCAGCGGGGGAAACCAAGAGACCCAGTACTTC
d_gene: TRBD2; j_gene: TRBJ2-1; v_gene: TRBV7-6; abundance: -; CDR3aa: CASSVGRGDDLEQFF; CDR3nt: TGTGCCAGCAGCGTTGGACGGGGGGATGATTTAGAGCAGTTCTTC
d_gene: TRBD2; j_gene: TRBJ2-3; v_gene: TRBV4-3; abundance: once; CDR3aa: CASSQEGLADRTDTQYF; CDR3nt: TGCGCCAGCAGCCAAGAGGGACTAGCGGACCGCACAGATACGCAGTATTTT
d_gene: TRBD2; j_gene: TRBJ2-1; v_gene: TRBV2; abundance: -; CDR3aa: CASSEYSSASGYNEQFF; CDR3nt: TGTGCCAGCAGCGAATACTCCTCGGCTAGCGGTTACAATGAGCAGTTCTTC
d_gene: -; j_gene: TRBJ2-7; v_gene: TRBV7-2; abundance: once; CDR3aa: CASSFTGGDYEQYF; CDR3nt: TGTGCCAGCAGCTTTACAGGGGGGGACTACGAGCAGTACTTC
d_gene: TRBD2; j_gene: TRBJ2-3; v_gene: TRBV6-1; abundance: -; CDR3aa: CASKIAGDTQYF; CDR3nt: TGTGCCAGCAAAATAGCGGGAGATACGCAGTATTTT
d_gene: TRBD1; j_gene: TRBJ1-4; v_gene: TRBV4-1; abundance: -; CDR3aa: CASSRQGREKLFF; CDR3nt: TGCGCCAGCAGCCGACAGGGAAGAGAAAAACTGTTTTTT
d_gene: -; j_gene: TRBJ1-5; v_gene: TRBV28; abundance: -; CDR3aa: CASSVGGARPQHF; CDR3nt: TGTGCCAGCAGCGTGGGTGGGGCGCGGCCCCAGCATTTT
d_gene: TRBD2; j_gene: TRBJ2-1; v_gene: TRBV9; abundance: -; CDR3aa: CASSGLAEAYNEQFF; CDR3nt: TGTGCCAGCAGCGGACTAGCGGAGGCCTACAATGAGCAGTTCTTC
d_gene: -; j_gene: TRBJ2-5; v_gene: TRBV7-9; abundance: -; CDR3aa: CASSLTPIDRVWYF; CDR3nt: TGTGCCAGCAGCTTAACCCCGATCGACCGGGTTTGGTACTTC
d_gene: -; j_gene: TRBJ2-2; v_gene: TRBV7-7; abundance: -; CDR3aa: CASGSISGELFF; CDR3nt: TGTGCCAGCGGTAGCATCTCCGGGGAGCTGTTTTTT
d_gene: TRBD1; j_gene: TRBJ1-2; v_gene: TRBV7-9; abundance: -; CDR3aa: CASSRESQGDYGYTF; CDR3nt: TGTGCCAGCAGCAGAGAGTCACAGGGGGACTATGGCTACACCTTC
d_gene: TRBD2; j_gene: TRBJ2-3; v_gene: TRBV11-2; abundance: -; CDR3aa: CASSPGLAGGHTDTQYF; CDR3nt: TGTGCCAGCAGCCCTGGACTAGCGGGGGGGCACACAGATACGCAGTATTTT
d_gene: TRBD1; j_gene: TRBJ2-4; v_gene: TRBV7-7; abundance: -; CDR3aa: CASSLVLQGRANIQYF; CDR3nt: TGTGCCAGCAGCTTAGTCTTACAGGGGCGGGCAAACATTCAGTACTTC
d_gene: -; j_gene: TRBJ2-1; v_gene: TRBV7-2; abundance: -; CDR3aa: CASSLAPGINEQFF; CDR3nt: TGTGCCAGCAGCTTAGCGCCAGGGATAAATGAGCAGTTCTTC
d_gene: TRBD2; j_gene: TRBJ2-5; v_gene: TRBV2; abundance: -; CDR3aa: CASSEELAGPQETQYF; CDR3nt: TGTGCCAGCAGTGAAGAACTAGCGGGACCCCAAGAGACCCAGTACTTC
d_gene: TRBD1; j_gene: TRBJ2-1; v_gene: TRBV9; abundance: once; CDR3aa: CASAGTGNEQFF; CDR3nt: TGTGCCAGCGCCGGGACAGGGAATGAGCAGTTCTTC
d_gene: -; j_gene: TRBJ1-1; v_gene: TRBV7-9; abundance: -; CDR3aa: CASSLPGGTEAFF; CDR3nt: TGTGCCAGCAGCTTACCCGGCGGAACTGAAGCTTTCTTT
d_gene: -; j_gene: TRBJ2-3; v_gene: TRBV27; abundance: -; CDR3aa: CASSPNGRVFDTQYF; CDR3nt: TGTGCCAGCAGTCCGAACGGCAGGGTGTTTGATACGCAGTATTTT
d_gene: TRBD1; j_gene: TRBJ1-5; v_gene: TRBV7-8; abundance: -; CDR3aa: CASSLASHRGQPQHF; CDR3nt: TGTGCCAGCAGCTTAGCATCTCACAGGGGCCAGCCCCAGCATTTT
d_gene: -; j_gene: TRBJ2-2; v_gene: TRBV5-5; abundance: -; CDR3aa: CASSLESANTGELFF; CDR3nt: TGTGCCAGCAGCTTGGAAAGCGCGAACACCGGGGAGCTGTTTTTT
d_gene: -; j_gene: TRBJ1-1; v_gene: TRBV28; abundance: once; CDR3aa: CASSSPRNTEAFF; CDR3nt: TGTGCCAGCAGTAGCCCTCGGAACACTGAAGCTTTCTTT
d_gene: -; j_gene: TRBJ1-5; v_gene: TRBV19; abundance: -; CDR3aa: CASSIWGRGWDQPQHF; CDR3nt: TGTGCCAGTAGTATTTGGGGCAGGGGATGGGATCAGCCCCAGCATTTT
d_gene: TRBD1; j_gene: TRBJ2-7; v_gene: TRBV19; abundance: -; CDR3aa: CASSNSGGFEQYF; CDR3nt: TGTGCCAGTAGTAACTCAGGGGGCTTCGAGCAGTACTTC
d_gene: -; j_gene: TRBJ2-5; v_gene: TRBV21-1; abundance: -; CDR3aa: CASPHPGRSGLQETQYF; CDR3nt: TGTGCCAGCCCCCATCCAGGGAGGTCGGGCTTACAAGAGACCCAGTACTTC
d_gene: -; j_gene: TRBJ2-2; v_gene: TRBV7-7; abundance: few; CDR3aa: CASSPNTGELFF; CDR3nt: TGTGCCAGCAGCCCAAACACCGGGGAGCTGTTTTTT
d_gene: TRBD1; j_gene: TRBJ2-7; v_gene: TRBV4-3; abundance: -; CDR3aa: CASSQELGTGSYEQYF; CDR3nt: TGCGCCAGCAGCCAAGAACTCGGGACAGGGTCCTACGAGCAGTACTTC
d_gene: -; j_gene: TRBJ2-2; v_gene: TRBV7-9; abundance: -; CDR3aa: CASSPSAADPNTGELFF; CDR3nt: TGTGCCAGCAGCCCCAGTGCAGCGGACCCGAACACCGGGGAGCTGTTTTTT
d_gene: -; j_gene: TRBJ2-1; v_gene: TRBV25-1; abundance: -; CDR3aa: CASSEPAGVGEQFF; CDR3nt: TGTGCCAGCAGCGAACCCGCCGGGGTTGGTGAGCAGTTCTTC
d_gene: TRBD1; j_gene: TRBJ2-1; v_gene: TRBV13; abundance: -; CDR3aa: CASSLVGQGTYNEQFF; CDR3nt: TGTGCCAGCAGCTTAGTCGGACAGGGGACGTACAATGAGCAGTTCTTC
d_gene: -; j_gene: TRBJ2-5; v_gene: TRBV28; abundance: -; CDR3aa: CASSLPPRQQQETQYF; CDR3nt: TGTGCCAGCAGTTTACCCCCACGACAGCAACAAGAGACCCAGTACTTC